This entry lists 23 T cell receptor beta chains sequenced from one sample in a study of CD8 T cells in ankylosing spondylitis. TCRdb re-analysed the 5' RACE reads in MiXCR, keeping a single row per CDR3 protein. Here the sample spans approximately 350,000 distinct CDR3 sequences, approximately 15% being singletons. Sequences were obtained from blood, either unsorted or a sorted T cell fraction (not recorded which). The receptor set was obtained from a male donor with ankylosing spondylitis or in good health (not recorded which).

This clonotype came up a few times. V usage is TRBV5-1 and J usage is TRBJ1-2, with a tentative D call TRBD1 (5 bases). In germline, CDR1 is SGHRS, CDR2 YFSETQ. Trimming took off 0 bases at V and 3 bases at J, with 9 bases between the two ends. The CDR3 extends over 14 amino acids. CDR3 in DNA: TGCGCCAGCAGCTTGGTGAGGGGCGACTATGGCTACACCTTC. Protein sequence: CASSLVRGDYGYTF.

V usage is TRBV5-1 and J usage is TRBJ2-7; D unclear. Trimming took 2 bases from V and 0 from J, leaving 12 bases between them. The germline V gene has CDR1 SGHRS and CDR2 YFSETQ. The CDR3 sequence is 15 residues long. CDR3 protein: CASSFTPRHSYEQYF. In DNA form, the CDR3 reads TGCGCCAGCAGCTTTACCCCCAGACACTCCTACGAGCAGTACTTC.

The V and J genes are TRBV7-8 and TRBJ2-2; the D gene is possibly TRBD2 (6 bases). Trimming stripped 7 bases from V and 4 bases from J, with 19 bases between. Germline lookup yields CDR1 SGHVS and CDR2 FQNEAQ. CDR3 size: 16 residues. The DNA for the CDR3 is TGTGCCAGCACCAAAGAGATAGCCGGGAGCACCGGGGAGCTGTTTTTT. Amino acids: CASTKEIAGSTGELFF.

The J gene is TRBJ1-2, the V gene TRBV29-1, with a possible D match to TRBD1 (6 bases). Germline V gene data show CDR1 as SQVTM and CDR2 as ANQGSEA. CDR3 length: 12 amino acids. V gave up 6 bases and J gave up 4 bases, with 12 bases separating them. CDR3: CSVQGGGYGYTF. The CDR3 coding sequence is TGCAGCGTCCAAGGGGGGGGCTATGGCTACACCTTC. Using reference TRBV29-1 and TRBJ1-2 for the parts outside the CDR3, the full variable domain is SAVISQKPSRDICQRGTSLTIQCQVDSQVTMMFWYRQQPGQSLTLIATANQGSEATYESGFVIDKFPISRPNLTFSTLTVSNMSPEDSSIYLCSVQGGGYGYTFGSGTRLTVV.

As regards this clonotype: A single base separates this from a much larger clone, so it may be a read error. V and J are TRBV12-3 or TRBV12-4 and TRBJ2-3, with D possibly being TRBD1 (5 bases). The closer fit of TRBJ1-5 to the DNA end suggests the J call may be wrong. The CDR3 has 14 amino acids. The CDR3 region is CASSKGIATDTQHF. In DNA form, the CDR3 reads TGTGCCAGCAGTAAGGGGATCGCCACAGATACGCAGCATTTT.

Remarks on this clonotype: Germline and junction disagree at one end, which may indicate a read error. V and J are TRBV12-3 or TRBV12-4 and TRBJ2-1, with 12 positions matching TRBD2. The CDR3 length is 17 residues. CDR3 DNA sequence: TGTACCAGCAGTGGACTAGCGGGAAGAAGCGTTTCAAATGAGCAGTTCTTC. Its translation: CTSSGLAGRSVSNEQFF.

This clonotype occurred a few times. This rearrangement joins TRBV9 to TRBJ2-5, with 14 nucleotides matching TRBD2. The CDR3 covers 14 residues. V dropped 5 bases and J dropped 4; count of bases not matched to a gene: 1. Germline V CDR1 and CDR2: SGDLS, YYNGEE. CDR3: CASSGTSGRETQYF. As DNA, the CDR3 is TGTGCCAGCAGTGGGACTAGCGGGAGAGAGACCCAGTACTTC. The whole variable domain, filled in from reference TRBV9 and TRBJ2-5, reads DSGVTQTPKHLITATGQRVTLRCSPRSGDLSVYWYQQSLDQGLQFLIQYYNGEERAKGNILERFSAQQFPDLHSELNLSSLELGDSALYFCASSGTSGRETQYFGPGTRLLVL.

This clonotype came up a few times. The chain has TRBV5-6 and TRBJ2-3; 10 bases agree with TRBD1. Germline V gene lookup returns CDR1 SGHDT and CDR2 YYEEEE. The CDR3 runs to 16 residues. After removal of 4 bases from V and 3 bases from J, the junction contained 8 bases not matched to a gene. CDR3 DNA sequence: TGTGCCAGCAGCGGCGTGGGACAGGGGAAGACAGATACGCAGTATTTT. Its protein product is CASSGVGQGKTDTQYF.

V gene TRBV11-2 combines with J gene TRBJ2-7, with 7 bases that match TRBD2. From germline, CDR1 is SGHAT and CDR2 FQNNGV. The CDR3 contains 12 residues. V shed 6 bases, J shed 6 bases, and the junction held 5 bases outside the gene matches. The CDR3 loop reads CASRLGGPEQYF. CDR3 coding DNA: TGTGCCAGCAGGCTGGGAGGGCCCGAGCAGTACTTC.

This clonotype has a handful of counts. This chain links TRBV28 with TRBJ2-7; D perhaps matches TRBD1 (6 bases). V lost 6 bases and J lost 2, with 23 bases in between. Germline values: CDR1 MDHEN, CDR2 SYDVKM. The CDR3 sequence is 17 residues long. The CDR3 DNA reads TGTGCCAGCAGGCCCGGACAGTGGCAGCCCAAGACCTACGAGCAGTACTTC. Protein product: CASRPGQWQPKTYEQYF.

This clonotype was seen a few times. The chain couples TRBV5-8 to TRBJ1-1, with 10 bases aligning to TRBD1. CDR1 and CDR2 from the germline V gene are SGHTS and YDEGEE. The CDR3 covers 14 residues. Unmatched junction bases numbered 3, after V lost 5 bases and J lost 2 bases. DNA for the CDR3: TGTGCCAGCAGGCGACAGGGGGCTAACACTGAAGCTTTCTTT. Amino acid sequence: CASRRQGANTEAFF.

There are a few counts of this clonotype. The rearrangement links TRBV7-9 to TRBJ2-5, with 10 bases aligning to TRBD1. Germline V gene sequence: CDR1 SEHNR, CDR2 FQNEAQ (reference sequence). The junction had 4 bases not matched to a gene; V was cut back by 1 base and J by 2 bases. This CDR3 spans 16 amino acids. The CDR3 reads CASSLGDRGLQETQYF. DNA for the CDR3: TGTGCCAGCAGCTTAGGGGACAGGGGACTTCAAGAGACCCAGTACTTC.

This clonotype came up a few times. The chain links TRBV7-2 to TRBJ1-1; D gene uncertain. Trimming stripped 5 bases from V and 4 bases from J, with 11 bases between. This CDR3 is 13 amino acids long. Germline values: CDR1 SGHTA, CDR2 FQGNSA. This chain's CDR3 is CASSVDAGTEAFF. CDR3 nucleotides: TGTGCCAGCAGCGTTGATGCAGGCACTGAAGCTTTCTTT.

This chain's CDR3 is CASSQENEQFF. CDR3 nucleotide sequence: TGTGCCAGCAGCCAAGAAAATGAGCAGTTCTTC. The chain combines TRBV3-1 with TRBJ2-1; D call uncertain. CDR1 is LGHDT and CDR2 is YNNKEL in the germline V gene (reference sequence). The V gene lost 0 bases and the J gene lost 7 bases, with 1 base spanning the gap. This CDR3 has 11 amino acids.

The chain joins TRBV25-1 to TRBJ2-3, with D perhaps matching TRBD1 (5 bases). This CDR3 is 17 amino acids long. CDR1 is MGHDK and CDR2 is SYGVNS in the germline V gene. V was trimmed by 1 base and J by 6 bases, leaving 20 bases between them. The CDR3 protein is CASSEWVQKGPGDTQYF. CDR3 coding DNA: TGTGCCAGCAGTGAATGGGTACAAAAGGGGCCTGGGGATACGCAGTATTTT.

The table lists this clonotype with a few counts. The genes are TRBV7-2 and TRBJ2-1, with 12 nucleotides matching TRBD2. J lost 10 bases, V lost 2 bases, and 12 bases had no gene match. CDR1 is SGHTA and CDR2 is FQGNSA in the germline V gene. This CDR3 has 17 amino acids. The CDR3 region has the DNA TGTGCCAGCAGCTTATTCCCCCCGGGACTAGCGGGTGGCGAGCAGTTCTTC. It encodes CASSLFPPGLAGGEQFF.

The chain joins TRBV18 to TRBJ2-7, with D unresolved. The length of the CDR3 is 13 residues. Deletions cut 2 bases from V and 1 base from J, with 6 bases between. Germline V gene lookup returns CDR1 KGHSH and CDR2 LQKENI. The CDR3 reads CASSPERSYEQYF. The DNA for the CDR3 is TGTGCCAGCTCACCAGAGAGGTCCTACGAGCAGTACTTC.

For the CDR3, the DNA is TGCGCCAGCAGCTTGGATCCAGGGGTAAACTATGGCTACACCTTC. Its translation: CASSLDPGVNYGYTF. The chain combines TRBV5-1 with TRBJ1-2, with D possibly TRBD1 on 6 matching bases. Germline loops: CDR1 SGHRS, CDR2 YFSETQ. The CDR3 sequence is 15 residues long. Trimming left V 0 bases short and J 2 bases short, with 11 bases between. Based on the CDR3 plus reference TRBV5-1 and TRBJ1-2, the full variable domain is KAGVTQTPRYLIKTRGQQVTLSCSPISGHRSVSWYQQTPGQGLQFLFEYFSETQRNKGNFPGRFSGRQFSNSRSEMNVSTLELGDSALYLCASSLDPGVNYGYTFGSGTRLTVV.

This clonotype appeared a few times. The chain has TRBV18 and TRBJ1-1; the D is unclear. Germline V gene lookup returns CDR1 KGHSH and CDR2 LQKENI. V was trimmed by 0 bases and J by 0 bases, leaving 2 bases between them. The CDR3 consists of 13 residues. The CDR3 DNA reads TGTGCCAGCTCACCACCGATGAACACTGAAGCTTTCTTT. Its translation is CASSPPMNTEAFF.

In this sample, this clonotype turned up a few times. The CDR3 reads CASSRSPQRRGGELFF. The CDR3 DNA is TGTGCCAGCAGTCGCTCCCCCCAGCGCAGGGGCGGGGAGCTGTTTTTT. This sequence joins TRBV6-1 and TRBJ2-2; D may be TRBD1 (6 bases). There are 16 residues in the CDR3. Germline CDR1 reads MNHNS; CDR2 reads SASEGT. The ends were cut back, 5 bases at V and 7 bases at J, with 20 bases in the middle.

This chain connects TRBV7-2 to TRBJ2-3; 10 positions agree with TRBD2. The length of the CDR3 is 16 residues. With V trimmed by 3 bases and J by 4 bases, 7 bases remained unmatched. CDR1 SGHTA and CDR2 FQGNSA come from the germline V gene. The CDR3 loop reads CASSLVSGGGSDTQYF. The CDR3 DNA sequence: TGTGCCAGCAGCTTGGTGAGCGGGGGGGGGTCAGATACGCAGTATTTT.

This clonotype was counted ten times or more. The chain couples TRBV5-1 to TRBJ1-1; no firm D call. This CDR3 region has 14 residues. Germline CDR1 reads SGHRS; CDR2 reads YFSETQ. With 4 bases removed from V and 3 bases from J, the gap between germline ends came to 13 bases. The CDR3 here is CASSLLLEDTEAFF. The CDR3 nucleotides read TGCGCCAGCAGCCTTCTACTGGAGGACACTGAAGCTTTCTTT. Drawing the rest from reference TRBV5-1 and TRBJ1-1, the complete variable domain is KAGVTQTPRYLIKTRGQQVTLSCSPISGHRSVSWYQQTPGQGLQFLFEYFSETQRNKGNFPGRFSGRQFSNSRSEMNVSTLELGDSALYLCASSLLLEDTEAFFGQGTRLTVV.

This clonotype came up many times. The chain combines TRBV5-1 with TRBJ1-2; D gene ambiguous. This CDR3 region has 16 residues. Germline CDR1 and CDR2: SGHRS and YFSETQ. V lost 3 bases to trimming and J lost 1 base, with 16 bases between them. CDR3 nucleotide sequence: TGCGCCAGCAGCTGGTCCGGACGGGAGTTTAACTATGGCTACACCTTC. Its protein is CASSWSGREFNYGYTF.